The clone carrying this T cell receptor beta chain has just a few counts. Its antigen remains unknown. This sample was included in a study of shared clonotypes between healthy human individuals. General study points: Sequencing depth was a factor that was expected to affect clonotype sharing among donors.

For each subset, genomic DNA was distributed in equal portions over several immunoSEQ plates. As processed by the authors: Without quality scores, immunoSEQ junctional reads could not be filtered like full-length reads. Clones were read by immunoSEQ multiplex PCR, and TCRdb kept only the in-frame ones, dropping some. V, J and clone size are those of that table, while D and trimming were read from the DNA. The table includes around 95,000 clones, approximately 44% detected once. Per germline, CDR1 SEHNR and CDR2 FQNEAQ (reference sequence). V lost 1 base to trimming and J lost 4 bases, with 4 bases between them. The CDR3 length is 12 residues.

The V gene is TRBV7-9, the J gene TRBJ1-2; D remains ambiguous. The TCR comes from a woman between 40 and 50 years old in good health. Some clones in this sample may be carry-over from other donors' samples. The sequenced sample was PBMCs. In DNA form, the CDR3 reads TGTGCCAGCAGCTTAGATACCTATGGCTACACCTTC. This encodes CASSLDTYGYTF.